This TCR beta chain stems from a study of identical twins. Study-level points and caveats: Part of the zero-insertion signal could reflect confounding by invariant MAIT and iNKT cells.

CDR3 length equals 13 residues. Unmatched junction bases numbered 4, after V lost 8 bases and J lost 4 bases. Looked up from germline, CDR1 is LGHNT and CDR2 is FRNRAP. TCRdb re-called the 5' RACE reads with MiXCR, one entry per CDR3 protein. In the table there are around 690,000 distinct CDR3 sequences, about 20% of which are singletons. About this clonotype: Antigen: not known.

These data were also filed under a second study, of T cells expressing NK-cell markers. This second study notes: Of CD8+ T cells, about 1.0-7.5% belonged to dominant NKG2C+ clonotypes in several donors.

The TCR originated in a woman under 30 in good health. The sequencing input was PBMCs. J is TRBJ2-3 and V is TRBV12-5, with 9 bases that match TRBD2. CDR3 sequence reads: CASLGGGADTQYF. CDR3 nucleotides: TGTGCTAGTCTGGGCGGGGGGGCAGATACGCAGTATTTT.